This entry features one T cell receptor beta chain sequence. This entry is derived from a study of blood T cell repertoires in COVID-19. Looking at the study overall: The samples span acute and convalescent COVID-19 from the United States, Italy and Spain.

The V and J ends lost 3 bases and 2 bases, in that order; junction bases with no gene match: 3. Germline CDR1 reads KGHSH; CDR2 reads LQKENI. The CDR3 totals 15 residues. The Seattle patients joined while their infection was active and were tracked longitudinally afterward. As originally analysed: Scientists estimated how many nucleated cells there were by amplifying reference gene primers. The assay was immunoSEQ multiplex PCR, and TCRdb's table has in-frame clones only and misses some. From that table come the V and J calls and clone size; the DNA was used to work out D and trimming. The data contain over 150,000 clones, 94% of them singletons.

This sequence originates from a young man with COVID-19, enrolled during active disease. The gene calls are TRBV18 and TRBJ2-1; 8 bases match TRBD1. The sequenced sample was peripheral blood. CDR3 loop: CASSPDRGPYNEQFF. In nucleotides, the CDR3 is TGTGCCAGCTCACCCGACAGGGGACCCTACAATGAGCAGTTCTTC.